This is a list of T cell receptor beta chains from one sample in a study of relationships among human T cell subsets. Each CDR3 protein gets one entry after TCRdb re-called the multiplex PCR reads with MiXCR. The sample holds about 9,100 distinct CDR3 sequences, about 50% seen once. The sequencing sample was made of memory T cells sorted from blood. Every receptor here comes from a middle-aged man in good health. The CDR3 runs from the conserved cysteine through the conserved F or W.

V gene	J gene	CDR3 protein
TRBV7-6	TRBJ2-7	CASSSQAGYEQYF
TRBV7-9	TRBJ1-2	CATSLASPRQNYGYTF
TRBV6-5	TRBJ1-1	CASSPSTAGQRASFF
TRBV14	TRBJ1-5	CASSQQQGQPQHF
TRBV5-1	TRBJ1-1	CASKLQGGTEAFF
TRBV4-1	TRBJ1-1	CASSPRGLLNTEAFF
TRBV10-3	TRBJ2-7	CAISETSDEQYF
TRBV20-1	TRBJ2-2	CSARTPKGPDTGELFF
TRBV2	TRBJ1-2	CASSRDSVYGYTF
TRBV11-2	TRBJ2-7	CASSLIGEQYF
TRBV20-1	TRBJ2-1	CSATWGANRGNEQFF
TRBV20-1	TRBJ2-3	CSAREKLAGGRLVTQYF
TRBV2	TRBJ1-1	CASSDQGPGTEAFF
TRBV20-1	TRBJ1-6	CSAKTGEGNSPLHF
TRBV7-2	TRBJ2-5	CASSSRDSGGAQETQYF
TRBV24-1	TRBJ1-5	CATSDPSRDQPQHF
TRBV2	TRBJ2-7	CASSGGRAHEQYF
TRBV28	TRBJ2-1	CASSLHGSGRANEQFF
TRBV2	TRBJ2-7	CASNLPFIYEQYF
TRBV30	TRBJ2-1	CAWRSTGVHNEQFF
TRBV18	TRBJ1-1	CASSPTPIGNTEAFF
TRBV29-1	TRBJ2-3	CSVQTGSTDTQYF
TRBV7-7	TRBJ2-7	CASSLWPVKLSYEQYF
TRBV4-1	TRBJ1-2	CASSQGGAPGYTF
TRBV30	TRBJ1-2	CAWSVQTGDSYTF
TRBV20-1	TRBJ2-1	CSAVIAGGQHEQFF
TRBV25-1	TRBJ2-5	CASSPGLRVQETQYF
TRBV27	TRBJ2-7	CASSFRTYEQYF
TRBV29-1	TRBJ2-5	CSVSSGGQETQYF
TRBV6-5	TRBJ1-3	CAARDSSGNTIYF
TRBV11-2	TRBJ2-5	CASSSNPDAGETQYF
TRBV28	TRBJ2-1	CASRGERAPSNEQFF
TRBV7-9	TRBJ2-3	CASSFIVGQAFSTDTQYF
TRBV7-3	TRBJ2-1	CASSLDYTNEQFF
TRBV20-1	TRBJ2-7	CSVDRRSSYEQYF
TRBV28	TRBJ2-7	CASSLLGPSAYEQYF
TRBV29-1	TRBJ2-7	CSEGGLDEQYF
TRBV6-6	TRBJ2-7	CASSTVYEQYF
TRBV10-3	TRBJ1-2	CAISRLNSDGYTF
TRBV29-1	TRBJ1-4	CSVLGQDGSRGEKLFF
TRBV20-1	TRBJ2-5	CSASWRMVRETQYF
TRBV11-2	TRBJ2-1	CASMMRGGLALKNEQFF
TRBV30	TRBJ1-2	CAWSPGTFGYTF
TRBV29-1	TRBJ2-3	CSVDGTGDTQYF
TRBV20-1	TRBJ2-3	CSGTSGNVATDTQYF
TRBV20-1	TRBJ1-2	CSAREAGTGLSVGYTF
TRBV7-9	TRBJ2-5	CASSFLQETQYF
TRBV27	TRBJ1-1	CASSSRGMNTEAFF
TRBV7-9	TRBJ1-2	CASSLEVAGLGGYTF
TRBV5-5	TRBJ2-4	CASSSLAGADIQYF
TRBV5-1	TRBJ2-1	CASRASHEQFF
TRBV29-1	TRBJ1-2	CSVETAGSVNYGYTF
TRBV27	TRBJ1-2	CASSRTRGGLYGYTF